The clone carrying this T cell receptor beta chain was detected a few times. Researchers attached unique molecular identifiers to individual cDNA molecules. TCRdb redid the calling of the 5' RACE reads with MiXCR, one entry per CDR3 protein. The sample has fewer than 80,000 distinct CDR3 sequences, 8.5% to 10% seen once. This specimen comes from a study of early T cells in non-severe SARS-CoV-2 infection. At the level of the study: Unsorted whole-blood RNA was sequenced in bulk, leaving chains unpaired.

The CDR3 extends over 18 amino acids. The germline gives CDR1 ENHRY, CDR2 SYGVKD. V lost 7 bases and J lost 2; bases outside the gene matches: 16. The sequence was obtained from an adult who was a healthcare worker with PCR-confirmed SARS-CoV-2 infection or an uninfected control (not recorded which). This chain joins TRBV10-3 and TRBJ2-3; 9 bases fit TRBD1. The sequencing sample was made of whole blood. CDR3 loop: CAITPGQGLGATTDTQYF. The CDR3 nucleotides are TGTGCCATCACCCCGGGACAGGGCCTTGGAGCGACCACAGATACGCAGTATTTT.